The present entry profiles one T cell receptor (beta chain) with its context. The sample comes from a study of technical replicates of blood from a few donors. Clones were read by immunoSEQ multiplex PCR, and TCRdb kept only the in-frame ones, dropping some. Of around 50,000 clones in the sample, 85% to 95% were seen once. Germline CDR1 MNHEY, CDR2 SVGAGI. This CDR3 has 14 residues. The trim removed 2 bases at V and 8 bases at J, leaving 5 bases unmatched. The sequenced material came from T cells isolated from PBMCs. The chain carries TRBV6-5 and TRBJ2-1; 8 nucleotides align to TRBD2. The clonotype originates from a human donor in good health. This CDR3 reads CASSYTGGADEQFF. Here the CDR3 DNA reads TGTGCCAGCAGTTACACGGGAGGGGCTGATGAGCAGTTCTTC.